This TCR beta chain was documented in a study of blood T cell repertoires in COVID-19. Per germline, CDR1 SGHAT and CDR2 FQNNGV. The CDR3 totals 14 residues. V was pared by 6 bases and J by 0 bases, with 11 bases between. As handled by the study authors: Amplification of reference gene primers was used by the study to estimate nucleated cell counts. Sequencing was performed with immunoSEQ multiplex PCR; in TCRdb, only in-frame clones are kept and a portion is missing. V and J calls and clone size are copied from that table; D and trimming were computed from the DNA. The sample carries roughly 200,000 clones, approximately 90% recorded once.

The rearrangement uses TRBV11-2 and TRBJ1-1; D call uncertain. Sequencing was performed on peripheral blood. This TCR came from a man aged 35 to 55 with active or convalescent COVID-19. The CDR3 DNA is TGTGCCAGCAGGAGGGAGGGAATGAACACTGAAGCTTTCTTT. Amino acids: CASRREGMNTEAFF.